This T cell receptor (beta chain) stems from a study of molecular identifiers for immune sequencing clone quantification. Study information: Sequencing covered four of five parts into which replicate RNA from approximately 22,000 or 94,000 naive CD8 cells was split. Study-level results: The study reportedly detected spiked Jurkat TCR RNA from one cell among around 1 million naive cells. Clones exceeding 20 RNA copies carried over 98% of effector molecules but under 1% of naive-cell molecules.

Germline-derived CDR1 and CDR2 are DFQATT and SNEGSKA (reference sequence). This CDR3 is 16 amino acids long. The junction had 6 bases not matched to a gene; V was cut back by 4 bases and J by 4 bases. Bulk TCR libraries were made with methods that had been previously described and with listed TCR primers. TCRdb itself ran the PCR reads through MiXCR, one entry per CDR3 protein. The data show over 300,000 distinct CDR3 sequences, roughly 24% seen once. With regard to this clonotype: Its antigen is unidentified.

The clonotype originates from a human donor in good health. Some libraries in this study had Jurkat cell RNA spiked in. V and J are TRBV20-1 and TRBJ2-3; 15 positions match TRBD2. The sample comprised naive CD8+ T cells from blood, with Jurkat cell RNA spiked in. Described subset: FACS-sorted CD8+CD4-CCR7+CD45RA+ naive T cells. The DNA of the CDR3 is TGCAGTGCTACCGGGACTAGCGGGAGGAGGCCAGATACGCAGTATTTT. Translation gives CSATGTSGRRPDTQYF.